Listed below are T cell receptor beta chains from one sample, sequenced in a study of T cells in Graves' hyperthyroidism and ophthalmopathy. TCRdb redid the calling of the multiplex PCR reads with MiXCR, one entry per CDR3 protein. The table lists 600,000 to 700,000 distinct CDR3 sequences, over 12% of them singletons. The sample consisted of blood. Receptors originate from a woman in her thirties or forties with Graves' ophthalmopathy. The CDR3 runs from the conserved cysteine through the conserved F or W. D genes are given only for firm matches. The listing skips clone size in some rows; elsewhere it reads once, few, many or a size class.

j_gene: TRBJ2-2
v_gene: TRBV30
abundance: -
d_gene: -
CDR3nt: TGTGCCTGGAGTGTAGGAGTCCGGAGAAACACCGGGGAGCTGTTTTTT
CDR3aa: CAWSVGVRRNTGELFF

j_gene: TRBJ1-3
v_gene: TRBV5-1
abundance: -
d_gene: -
CDR3nt: TGCGCCAGCAGCTTGGTTCCGAACAGGGCCCCTGGAAACACCATATATTTT
CDR3aa: CASSLVPNRAPGNTIYF

j_gene: TRBJ1-1
v_gene: TRBV19
abundance: many
d_gene: -
CDR3nt: TGTGCCAGTAGTATAGCTATCTTCACTGAAGCTTTCTTT
CDR3aa: CASSIAIFTEAFF

j_gene: TRBJ2-7
v_gene: TRBV5-1
abundance: many
d_gene: TRBD1
CDR3nt: TGCGCCAGCAGCTTGGCTCAGGGGTCGGGACAGGGAATAGGCGAGCAGTACTTC
CDR3aa: CASSLAQGSGQGIGEQYF

j_gene: TRBJ2-5
v_gene: TRBV29-1
abundance: many
d_gene: -
CDR3nt: TGCAGCGTTGTCTACGAGACCCAGTACTTC
CDR3aa: CSVVYETQYF

j_gene: TRBJ2-2
v_gene: TRBV4-3
abundance: -
d_gene: TRBD2
CDR3nt: TGCGCCAGCAGCCAAGATTTAGCGGGGGGGGGCACCGGGGAGCTGTTTTTT
CDR3aa: CASSQDLAGGGTGELFF

j_gene: TRBJ2-2
v_gene: TRBV5-1
abundance: few
d_gene: -
CDR3nt: TGCGCCAGCAGGGGACCGGGAACCCCCACCGGGGAGCTGTTTTTT
CDR3aa: CASRGPGTPTGELFF

j_gene: TRBJ2-7
v_gene: TRBV30
abundance: -
d_gene: -
CDR3nt: TGTGCCTGGAGTGTAGAGGGCGGCTACGAGCAGTACTTC
CDR3aa: CAWSVEGGYEQYF

j_gene: TRBJ2-7
v_gene: TRBV5-1
abundance: many
d_gene: -
CDR3nt: TGCGCCAGCAGCTTGACTACAGGGTACGAGCAGTACTTC
CDR3aa: CASSLTTGYEQYF

j_gene: TRBJ2-7
v_gene: TRBV30
abundance: -
d_gene: -
CDR3nt: TGTGCCTGGAGTGAGGGAGTCTACGAGCAGTACTTC
CDR3aa: CAWSEGVYEQYF

j_gene: TRBJ1-3
v_gene: TRBV12-3/TRBV12-4
abundance: few
d_gene: -
CDR3nt: TGTGCCAGCAGCCCAGCGGGGGGGGCCCGCTCTGGAAACACCATATATTTT
CDR3aa: CASSPAGGARSGNTIYF

j_gene: TRBJ2-7
v_gene: TRBV6-2/TRBV6-3
abundance: -
d_gene: -
CDR3nt: TGTGCCAGCAGTTCACCAGCCAAGGGTACCTACGAGCAGTACTTC
CDR3aa: CASSSPAKGTYEQYF

j_gene: TRBJ1-2
v_gene: TRBV6-2/TRBV6-3
abundance: -
d_gene: -
CDR3nt: TGTGCCAGCAGTTACCGGCTTGGGGGCGCAGACTACACCTTC
CDR3aa: CASSYRLGGADYTF

j_gene: TRBJ2-7
v_gene: TRBV4-3
abundance: -
d_gene: TRBD2
CDR3nt: TGCGCCAGCAGCCAAGGACTAGCGGGAGACTACGAGCAGTACTTC
CDR3aa: CASSQGLAGDYEQYF

j_gene: TRBJ1-1
v_gene: TRBV6-1
abundance: many
d_gene: TRBD1
CDR3nt: TGTGCCAGCAGTAAGGACAGGGCGACGACTGAAGCTTTCTTT
CDR3aa: CASSKDRATTEAFF

j_gene: TRBJ1-3
v_gene: TRBV12-3/TRBV12-4
abundance: many
d_gene: -
CDR3nt: TGTGCCAGCAGTAATAACCGGAACACCATATATTTT
CDR3aa: CASSNNRNTIYF

j_gene: TRBJ2-6
v_gene: TRBV29-1
abundance: many
d_gene: -
CDR3nt: TGCAGCGTCGGATCAGGGGGGATCTCTGGGGCCAACGTCCTGACTTTC
CDR3aa: CSVGSGGISGANVLTF

j_gene: TRBJ2-2
v_gene: TRBV28
abundance: many
d_gene: -
CDR3nt: TGTGCCAGCAGTTTAATTCAGGGGAACACCGGGGAGCTGTTTTTT
CDR3aa: CASSLIQGNTGELFF

j_gene: TRBJ2-4
v_gene: TRBV6-1
abundance: -
d_gene: -
CDR3nt: TGTGCCAGCAGTGATAACAGTGTGAACATTCAGTACTTC
CDR3aa: CASSDNSVNIQYF

j_gene: TRBJ2-1
v_gene: TRBV10-3
abundance: few
d_gene: -
CDR3nt: TGTGCCATCAATGGGGAGTTCGTGGGAAATGAGCAGTTCTTC
CDR3aa: CAINGEFVGNEQFF

j_gene: TRBJ2-7
v_gene: TRBV6-1
abundance: few
d_gene: TRBD1
CDR3nt: TGTGCCAGCAGAAGCCGGGACAGGGCACACGAGCAGTACTTC
CDR3aa: CASRSRDRAHEQYF

j_gene: TRBJ1-2
v_gene: TRBV19
abundance: -
d_gene: TRBD1
CDR3nt: TGTGCCAGTAGTCCAGGGACAGGGAGGAGTGGCTACACCTTC
CDR3aa: CASSPGTGRSGYTF

j_gene: TRBJ2-7
v_gene: TRBV6-2/TRBV6-3
abundance: many
d_gene: -
CDR3nt: TGTGCCAGCAGTTACGGGGTAGCCCTCGAGCAGTACTTC
CDR3aa: CASSYGVALEQYF

j_gene: TRBJ1-2
v_gene: TRBV28
abundance: few
d_gene: -
CDR3nt: TGTGCCAGCACAACGGGACGGAGAAGGTCCTATGGCTACACCTTC
CDR3aa: CASTTGRRRSYGYTF

j_gene: TRBJ2-7
v_gene: TRBV6-1
abundance: -
d_gene: TRBD1
CDR3nt: TGTGCCAGCAGTGTCCGGGACAGGACGGCCTACGAGCAGTACTTC
CDR3aa: CASSVRDRTAYEQYF

j_gene: TRBJ1-3
v_gene: TRBV18
abundance: few
d_gene: -
CDR3nt: TGTGCCAGCTCACCATCCAGCCTAAGCTCTGGAAACACCATATATTTT
CDR3aa: CASSPSSLSSGNTIYF

j_gene: TRBJ2-7
v_gene: TRBV4-1
abundance: many
d_gene: TRBD2
CDR3nt: TGCGCCAGCAGCCAACCCACTAGCGGGCGCTACGAGCAGTACTTC
CDR3aa: CASSQPTSGRYEQYF

j_gene: TRBJ1-2
v_gene: TRBV27
abundance: many
d_gene: -
CDR3nt: TGTGCCAGCACCACCCCCGGGGTCTACGGCTACACCTTC
CDR3aa: CASTTPGVYGYTF

j_gene: TRBJ2-7
v_gene: TRBV7-8
abundance: -
d_gene: -
CDR3nt: TGTGCCAGCAGCTCCTCTTCGGCCGGATACTACGAGCAGTACTTC
CDR3aa: CASSSSSAGYYEQYF

j_gene: TRBJ2-4
v_gene: TRBV7-9
abundance: many
d_gene: -
CDR3nt: TGTGCCAGCAGCTTACCAGAGGAAAACATTCAGTACTTC
CDR3aa: CASSLPEENIQYF

j_gene: TRBJ1-1
v_gene: TRBV19
abundance: -
d_gene: TRBD1
CDR3nt: TGTGCCAGTAGTATGAGGTCGGACAGGGAAGCTTTCTTT
CDR3aa: CASSMRSDREAFF